Listed here are 30 T cell receptor beta chains from one sample, sequenced in a study of T cells after yellow fever vaccination. TCRdb analysed the 5' RACE reads with MiXCR anew, one entry per CDR3 protein. The repertoire consists of some 100,000 distinct CDR3 sequences, with about 7% occurring once and the leading ten covering approximately 2.7%. This material consisted of CD4+ T cells sorted from PBMCs, taken 35 to 50 days after the first yellow fever vaccination. The receptors derive from a man younger than 35 who received the YFV17D yellow fever vaccine.

The V and J genes are TRBV7-2 and TRBJ2-2; 10 positions match TRBD2. Germline values: CDR1 SGHTA, CDR2 FQGNSA. The V gene end was trimmed by 4 bases and the J gene end by 4 bases; junction bases not matched to a gene: 3. CDR3 length: 15 amino acids. This CDR3 reads CASSSSGGVTGELFF. CDR3 DNA sequence: TGTGCCAGCAGCTCCAGCGGGGGGGTCACCGGGGAGCTGTTTTTT.

This clonotype was seen ten or more times. The rearrangement links TRBV18 to TRBJ1-2, with 8 bases that match TRBD1. This CDR3 is built from 15 residues. Trimming at V came to 5 bases and at J to 5 bases, leaving 10 bases not matched to a gene. The germline gives CDR1 KGHSH, CDR2 LQKENI. CDR3 residues: CASSTRGTGGYGYTF. The CDR3 nucleotides read TGTGCCAGCTCAACGCGCGGGACAGGCGGTTATGGCTACACCTTC.

The J gene is TRBJ2-5, the V gene TRBV20-1; TRBD1 aligns across 7 bases. In germline, CDR1 is DFQATT, CDR2 SNEGSKA (reference sequence). V lost 3 bases and J lost 6; bases outside the gene matches: 4. This CDR3 comprises 12 residues. CDR3 sequence reads: CSARRQGQTQYF. The CDR3 bases are TGCAGTGCTAGGAGACAGGGCCAGACCCAGTACTTC.

The chain combines TRBV18 with TRBJ2-7; TRBD1 matches at 8 bases. Unmatched junction bases numbered 8, after V lost 6 bases and J lost 1 base. Per the germline V gene, CDR1 is KGHSH and CDR2 is LQKENI. This CDR3 has 15 amino acids. CDR3 nucleotides: TGTGCCAGCTCCCCGCCAGGGGGCCGTTCCTACGAGCAGTACTTC. This translates into CASSPPGGRSYEQYF.

This clonotype has a count of ten or more. The rearrangement joins TRBV5-1 to TRBJ2-3; 8 bases match TRBD2. The germline CDR1 and CDR2 sequences are SGHRS and YFSETQ. The CDR3 totals 15 residues. Germline trimming cut 1 base from V and 3 bases from J; bases unmatched to any gene: 4. CDR3 sequence: CASSLTGGTTDTQYF. As DNA, the CDR3 is TGCGCCAGCAGCTTGACGGGGGGGACAACAGATACGCAGTATTTT.

This clonotype was picked up a small number of times. The chain employs TRBV24-1 and TRBJ1-1; TRBD1 might be the D (6 bases). The germline gives CDR1 KGHDR, CDR2 SFDVKD. The V end was cut by 5 bases, the J end by 5 bases, with 11 bases between. The length of the CDR3 is 13 residues. CDR3 sequence (DNA): TGTGCCACCAGTGCAGGGGCGTATACTGAAGCTTTCTTT. Protein product: CATSAGAYTEAFF.

The sample holds many counts of this clonotype. The chain links TRBV3-1 to TRBJ2-7, with 7 bases fitting TRBD2. V lost 3 bases to trimming and J lost 3 bases; unmatched junction nucleotides: 2. Germline V gives CDR1 LGHDT, CDR2 YNNKEL (reference sequence). The CDR3 runs to 13 residues. The CDR3 is CASSHGGDYEQYV. The CDR3 region has the DNA TGTGCCAGCAGCCATGGGGGGGACTACGAGCAGTACGTC.

This clonotype was seen many times. The chain couples TRBV5-4 to TRBJ2-5; D not certain. The CDR3 loop spans 11 amino acids. Germline V gene data show CDR1 as SGHNT and CDR2 as YYREEE (reference sequence). V was cut by 4 bases and J by 5 bases, with 6 bases left in between. The CDR3 coding sequence is TGTGCCAGCAGCGTTAGGGAGACCCAGTACTTC. This codes for CASSVRETQYF.

As for this clonotype: A single base separates this from a much larger clone, so it may be a read error. V and J are TRBV5-4 and TRBJ2-7, with D hard to call. V lost 4 bases to trimming and J lost 4 bases, with 12 bases between them. The CDR3 consists of 13 residues. Germline values: CDR1 SGHNT, CDR2 YYREEE (reference sequence). This CDR3 is CASSPEQKYEQYF. The DNA of the CDR3 is TGTGCCAGCAGCCCGGAACAGAAGTACGAGCAGTACTTC. Variable domain in full (rest from reference TRBV5-4 and TRBJ2-7): ETGVTQSPTHLIKTRGQQVTLRCSSQSGHNTVSWYQQALGQGPQFIFQYYREEENGRGNFPPRFSGLQFPNYSSELNVNALELDDSALYLCASSPEQKYEQYFGPGTRLTVT.

This clonotype was picked up a small number of times. This rearrangement joins TRBV20-1 to TRBJ2-7; D possibly corresponds to TRBD2 (6 bases). Germline V gene sequence: CDR1 DFQATT, CDR2 SNEGSKA (reference sequence). Trimming removed 4 bases from V and 6 bases from J, with 19 bases in between. The CDR3 is 14 residues long. CDR3 region: CSATAGGGSSEQYF. Here the CDR3 DNA reads TGCAGTGCTACTGCGGGTGGGGGGTCCAGCGAGCAGTACTTC.

This clonotype has at least ten counts. The rearrangement uses TRBV6-5 and TRBJ2-7; D is uncertain. V was trimmed by 6 bases and J by 4 bases, leaving 10 bases between them. Germline V CDR1 and CDR2: MNHEY, SVGAGI. This CDR3 comprises 12 residues. For the CDR3, the DNA is TGTGCCAGCAGGTCCAGTGTGTACGAGCAGTACTTC. Translated: CASRSSVYEQYF.

This clonotype has a count of ten or more. The chain joins TRBV20-1 to TRBJ2-1; D remains unclear. Germline lookup yields CDR1 DFQATT and CDR2 SNEGSKA (reference sequence). Deletions cut 4 bases from V and 3 bases from J, with 4 bases between. The CDR3 extends over 11 amino acids. In DNA form, the CDR3 reads TGCAGTGCTATAAACTACAATGAGCAGTTCTTC. As protein: CSAINYNEQFF.

This clonotype has ten or more counts. The rearrangement joins TRBV7-8 to TRBJ1-6, with TRBD1 matching over 12 bases. Germline V gene data show CDR1 as SGHVS and CDR2 as FQNEAQ. V dropped 5 bases and J dropped 0; count of bases not matched to a gene: 11. The CDR3 extends over 20 amino acids. The chain's CDR3 is CASSPTGTGGPSSYNSPLHF. DNA of the CDR3: TGTGCCAGCAGCCCAACCGGGACAGGGGGCCCTAGCTCCTATAATTCACCCCTCCACTTT.

This clonotype was observed many times. The V and J genes are TRBV12-3 or TRBV12-4 and TRBJ1-2; the match to TRBD1 covers 7 bases. The CDR3 runs to 15 residues. The junction had 4 bases not matched to a gene; V was cut back by 3 bases and J by 0 bases. The CDR3 region is CASSLQGVANYGYTF. As DNA, the CDR3 is TGTGCCAGCAGTTTGCAGGGGGTCGCTAACTATGGCTACACCTTC.

The sample holds many counts of this clonotype. V gene TRBV18 combines with J gene TRBJ2-2, with D hard to call. The CDR3 is 15 residues long. Germline values: CDR1 KGHSH, CDR2 LQKENI. V lost 3 bases and J 3 bases, leaving 11 bases between the germline ends. The CDR3 bases are TGTGCCAGCTCACCCAAACTCGCGGACACCGGGGAGCTGTTTTTT. It yields the protein CASSPKLADTGELFF. The full variable domain, its missing parts supplied by reference TRBV18 and TRBJ2-2, is NAGVMQNPRHLVRRRGQEARLRCSPMKGHSHVYWYRQLPEEGLKFMVYLQKENIIDESGMPKERFSAEFPKEGPSILRIQQVVRGDSAAYFCASSPKLADTGELFFGEGSRLTVL.

This clonotype was detected ten times or more. V gene TRBV20-1 combines with J gene TRBJ1-5; D unclear. Deletions cut 4 bases from V and 7 bases from J, with 11 bases between. Looked up from germline, CDR1 is DFQATT and CDR2 is SNEGSKA (reference sequence). This CDR3 region has 12 residues. Written as DNA, the CDR3 is TGCAGTGCTAAAAGACACACCCAGCCCCAGCATTTT. Its translation: CSAKRHTQPQHF.

Many counts were recorded for this clonotype. This chain uses TRBV4-3 with TRBJ2-7; 7 bases align to TRBD2. There are 15 residues in the CDR3. V was pared by 4 bases and J by 4 bases, with 10 bases of the junction left unmatched. Germline V gene sequence: CDR1 LGHNA, CDR2 YSLEER. CDR3 bases: TGCGCCAGCAGCCCCAGACTGGCGGGACTATACGAGCAGTACTTC. Protein sequence: CASSPRLAGLYEQYF.

This clonotype has a single count. It may be a read error: a sequence one base away is much more abundant. The gene calls are TRBV12-3 or TRBV12-4 and TRBJ2-2; TRBD1 is a possible D gene (6 bases). CDR3 length: 12 residues. The CDR3 spells CASSQGPGQLFF. CDR3 DNA sequence: TGTGCCAGCAGTCAGGGGCCCGGGCAGCTGTTTTTT.

This clonotype was seen more than once but under ten times. CDR3 protein: CASSLSGAYSGNTIYF. As DNA, the CDR3 is TGTGCCAGCAGCTTATCCGGAGCTTACTCTGGAAACACCATATATTTT. The chain has TRBV7-2 and TRBJ1-3; D not certain. V was shortened by 2 bases and J by 0 bases, with 11 bases between the two germline ends. The length of the CDR3 is 16 residues. Germline V gene sequence: CDR1 SGHTA, CDR2 FQGNSA.

This clonotype was recorded many times. The genes are TRBV7-2 and TRBJ1-2, with 8 bases fitting TRBD1. The CDR3 loop spans 13 amino acids. From germline, CDR1 is SGHTA and CDR2 FQGNSA. The junction had 4 bases not matched to a gene; V was cut back by 5 bases and J by 5 bases. CDR3 nucleotide sequence: TGTGCCAGCAGCCCGGACAGGGAGTATGGCTACACCTTC. Translating gives CASSPDREYGYTF. Looking up the rest from reference TRBV7-2 and TRBJ1-2 gives the full variable domain: GAGVSQSPSNKVTEKGKDVELRCDPISGHTALYWYRQSLGQGLEFLIYFQGNSAPDKSGLPSDRFSAERTGGSVSTLTIQRTQQEDSAVYLCASSPDREYGYTFGSGTRLTVV.

J is TRBJ2-5 and V is TRBV3-1, with a weak D call TRBD1 (6 bases). The CDR3 covers 15 residues. Germline values: CDR1 LGHDT, CDR2 YNNKEL (reference sequence). V lost 10 bases to trimming and J lost 6 bases, with 24 bases between them. The CDR3 region has the DNA TGTGCCACCACCCGAACCGAGGGGGTTGGGCAGACCCAGTACTTC. It is translated as CATTRTEGVGQTQYF.

This clonotype was counted ten times or more. The chain has TRBV5-5 and TRBJ1-3; TRBD1 aligns across 9 bases. V lost 3 bases, J lost 8 bases, and 12 bases stayed unmatched. The CDR3 is 16 amino acids. Looked up from germline, CDR1 is SGHKS and CDR2 is YYEKEE (reference sequence). This CDR3 is CASSSIGTGRGDTIYF. DNA for the CDR3: TGTGCCAGCAGCTCGATTGGGACAGGGCGAGGAGACACCATATATTTT. The whole variable domain, filled in from reference TRBV5-5 and TRBJ1-3, reads DAGVTQSPTHLIKTRGQQVTLRCSPISGHKSVSWYQQVLGQGPQFIFQYYEKEERGRGNFPDRFSARQFPNYSSELNVNALLLGDSALYLCASSSIGTGRGDTIYFGEGSWLTVV.

This clonotype occurred many times. The chain links TRBV19 to TRBJ1-2; D perhaps matches TRBD1 (6 bases). CDR1 and CDR2 from the germline V gene are LNHDA and SQIVND (reference sequence). V lost 4 bases and J 3 bases, leaving 15 bases between the germline ends. The CDR3 runs 15 residues. In DNA, the CDR3 is TGTGCCAGTAGTACAAACAGACAGGTGGACTATGGCTACACCTTC. This gives the protein CASSTNRQVDYGYTF.

Ten or more counts support this clonotype. The chain recombines TRBV5-1 with TRBJ2-2; 11 nucleotides match TRBD1. The V gene end was trimmed by 3 bases and the J gene end by 7 bases; junction bases not matched to a gene: 5. This CDR3 region has 15 residues. Per germline, CDR1 SGHRS and CDR2 YFSETQ. CDR3 nucleotide sequence: TGCGCCAGCAGCTGGACAGGGGGCGAAATCGGGGAGCTGTTTTTT. The encoded protein is CASSWTGGEIGELFF.

This chain's CDR3 is CASSPTGQGSPPLHF. The CDR3 nucleotides are TGTGCCAGCTCACCCACGGGACAGGGGTCCCCACCCCTCCACTTT. This chain connects TRBV18 to TRBJ1-6, with 10 bases aligning to TRBD1. This CDR3 has 15 amino acids. The junction had 7 bases not matched to a gene; V was cut back by 3 bases and J by 11 bases. Germline lookup yields CDR1 KGHSH and CDR2 LQKENI.

Ten or more counts support this clonotype. The CDR3 here is CASTQAGNEQFF. DNA of the CDR3: TGTGCCAGCACCCAGGCAGGCAATGAGCAGTTCTTC. The chain employs TRBV11-2 and TRBJ2-1; D ambiguous. V lost 7 bases to trimming and J lost 6 bases, with 10 bases between them. Germline V gives CDR1 SGHAT, CDR2 FQNNGV. This CDR3 is 12 amino acids long.

The CDR3 DNA follows: TGTGCCAGCAGTGTTCAGGGGGCCACTGAAGCTTTCTTT. Translated: CASSVQGATEAFF. The chain joins TRBV2 to TRBJ1-1, with 8 bases fitting TRBD1. Germline V lookup: CDR1 SNHLY, CDR2 FYNNEI. J lost 4 bases, V lost 4 bases, and 2 bases had no gene match. The CDR3 runs to 13 residues.

The sample holds many counts of this clonotype. V usage is TRBV20-1 and J usage is TRBJ1-2, with 10 bases lining up with TRBD1. Germline values: CDR1 DFQATT, CDR2 SNEGSKA (reference sequence). After removal of 6 bases from V and 9 bases from J, the junction contained 10 bases not matched to a gene. The CDR3 is made up of 13 amino acids. The CDR3 loop is CSAPDRGLRSYTF. As DNA, the CDR3 is TGCAGTGCGCCTGACAGGGGGCTTAGGAGCTACACCTTC.

Ten or more counts support this clonotype. This chain connects TRBV10-3 to TRBJ2-1; either TRBD1 or TRBD2 may supply D (6 bases each). Germline values: CDR1 ENHRY, CDR2 SYGVKD. V shed 0 bases and J shed 9 bases, with 12 bases lying between them. The length of the CDR3 is 14 residues. DNA of the CDR3: TGTGCCATCAGTGAGTCGACGGGGGCGGGTGAGCAGTTCTTC. It translates to CAISESTGAGEQFF.

There are many counts of this clonotype. This chain uses TRBV29-1 with TRBJ1-5; no reliable D call. The CDR3 is made up of 14 amino acids. Trimming removed 4 bases from V and 3 bases from J, with 13 bases in between. Germline CDR1 reads SQVTM; CDR2 reads ANQGSEA. CDR3 in amino acids: CSVAYGRDNQPQHF. The DNA for the CDR3 is TGCAGCGTTGCCTATGGGCGGGACAATCAGCCCCAGCATTTT.